The 7 T cell receptor beta chains reported below all come from one sample, sequenced in a study of shared clonotypes between healthy human individuals. Sequenced by immunoSEQ multiplex PCR; TCRdb stores in-frame clones only, minus some. The table lists approximately 2,300,000 clones, about 90% of them singletons. The sample was naive CD4+ T cells from PBMCs. As for subset: CD45RA+ positively selected. The receptors stem from a man aged 18 to 29 in good health. Some clones in this sample may be carry-over from other donors' samples.

This chain uses TRBV10-3 with TRBJ2-3; D gene ambiguous. The germline V gene encodes CDR1 ENHRY and CDR2 SYGVKD. V dropped 6 bases and J dropped 0 bases, with 10 bases sitting between them. The CDR3 loop spans 14 amino acids. The CDR3 DNA sequence: TGTGCCATCAGCCCTGGCCCAAGCACAGATACGCAGTATTTT. It specifies CAISPGPSTDTQYF.

The chain has TRBV25-1 and TRBJ1-4, with D maybe TRBD1 (6 bases). Trimming took off 6 bases at V and 5 bases at J, with 10 bases between the two ends. In germline, CDR1 is MGHDK, CDR2 SYGVNS. The CDR3 is 13 residues long. The CDR3 nucleotides read TGTGCCAGCAGGGACAGCTTAAATGAAAAACTGTTTTTT. It yields the protein CASRDSLNEKLFF.

The J gene is TRBJ2-4, the V gene TRBV27; D is perhaps TRBD1 (6 bases). The germline CDR1 and CDR2 sequences are MNHEY and SMNVEV (reference sequence). This CDR3 contains 13 residues. Trimming left V 3 bases short and J 13 bases short, with 16 bases between. This chain's CDR3 is CASSFSQGWVQYF. In nucleotides, the CDR3 is TGTGCCAGCAGTTTTTCCCAGGGGTGGGTACAGTACTTC.

The CDR3 region has the DNA TGTGCCAGCAGTTACAGGGTTAGAGAGCAGTACTTC. It yields the protein CASSYRVREQYF. The genes are TRBV7-2 and TRBJ2-7, with a weak D call TRBD1 (6 bases). The CDR3 is 12 amino acids. V was pared by 6 bases and J by 7 bases, with 13 bases between. The germline V gene encodes CDR1 SGHTA and CDR2 FQGNSA. The variable domain in full, completed from reference TRBV7-2 and TRBJ2-7, reads GAGVSQSPSNKVTEKGKDVELRCDPISGHTALYWYRQSLGQGLEFLIYFQGNSAPDKSGLPSDRFSAERTGGSVSTLTIQRTQQEDSAVYLCASSYRVREQYFGPGTRLTVT.

This clone was seen more than once but under ten times. The chain combines TRBV11-2 with TRBJ1-2; 9 bases map to TRBD1. The CDR3 runs to 14 residues. Trimming removed 5 bases from V and 3 bases from J; junction bases left unmatched: 4. In germline, CDR1 is SGHAT, CDR2 FQNNGV. The CDR3 sequence is CASSPGTGHYGYTF. The CDR3 nucleotides read TGTGCCAGCAGCCCCGGGACAGGGCACTATGGCTACACCTTC. The entire variable domain, with the rest obtained from reference TRBV11-2 and TRBJ1-2, is as follows: EAGVAQSPRYKIIEKRQSVAFWCNPISGHATLYWYQQILGQGPKLLIQFQNNGVVDDSQLPKDRFSAERLKGVDSTLKIQPAKLEDSAVYLCASSPGTGHYGYTFGSGTRLTVV.

This clone was recorded once. The DNA for the CDR3 is TGTGCCAGCAGCTTAGATCTTTCAGGTCGTAACTATGGCTACACCTTC. Translation gives CASSLDLSGRNYGYTF. This sequence joins TRBV11-2 and TRBJ1-2; no clear D. Germline CDR1 is SGHAT and CDR2 is FQNNGV. This CDR3 has 16 amino acids. Trimming cost V 0 bases and J 1 base, with 12 bases left between them.

As to this clone: Distinct nucleotide sequences in the sample also encode this CDR3. V gene TRBV28 combines with J gene TRBJ2-3, with 7 positions matching TRBD2. The V segment lost 5 bases and the J segment 0 bases; nucleotides outside the gene matches: 5. Germline-derived CDR1 and CDR2 are MDHEN and SYDVKM. The CDR3 is 15 amino acids. CDR3 nucleotide sequence: TGTGCCAGCAGTAGCGTCGGGGGGAGCACAGATACGCAGTATTTT. This gives the protein CASSSVGGSTDTQYF.